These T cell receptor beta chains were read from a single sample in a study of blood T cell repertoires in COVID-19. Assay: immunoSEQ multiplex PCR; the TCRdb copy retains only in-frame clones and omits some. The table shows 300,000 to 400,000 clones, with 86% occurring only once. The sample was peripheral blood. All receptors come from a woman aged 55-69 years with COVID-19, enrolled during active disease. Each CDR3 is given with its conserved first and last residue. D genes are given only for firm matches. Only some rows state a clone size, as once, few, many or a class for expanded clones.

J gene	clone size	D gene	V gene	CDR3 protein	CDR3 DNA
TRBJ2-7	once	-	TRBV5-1	CASSLAGQGFGEQYF	TGCGCCAGCAGCTTGGCCGGGCAGGGTTTCGGCGAGCAGTACTTC
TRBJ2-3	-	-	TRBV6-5	CASSFSGLRVDTQYF	TGTGCCAGCAGTTTTAGTGGCCTCAGGGTAGATACGCAGTATTTT
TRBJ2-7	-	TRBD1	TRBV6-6	CASTRDRTPYEQYF	TGTGCCAGCACCAGGGACAGGACTCCCTACGAGCAGTACTTC
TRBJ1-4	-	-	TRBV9	CASSVTGSSEKLFF	TGTGCCAGCAGCGTGACAGGAAGCTCTGAAAAACTGTTTTTT
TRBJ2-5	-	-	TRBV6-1	CASSEWQSQETQYF	TGTGCCAGCAGTGAGTGGCAGTCCCAAGAGACCCAGTACTTC
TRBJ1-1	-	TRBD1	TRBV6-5	CASRGTGGAQAFF	TGTGCCAGCAGAGGGACAGGGGGGGCTCAAGCTTTCTTT
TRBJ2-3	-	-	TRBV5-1	CASRGGGIGTDTQYF	TGCGCCAGCAGAGGTGGGGGGATCGGCACAGATACGCAGTATTTT
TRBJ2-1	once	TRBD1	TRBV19	CASREIQGSVGYEQFF	TGTGCCAGTAGGGAAATACAGGGGTCAGTCGGCTATGAGCAGTTCTTC
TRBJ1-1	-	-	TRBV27	CASSLWGPMNTEAFF	TGTGCCAGCAGTTTGTGGGGGCCGATGAACACTGAAGCTTTCTTT
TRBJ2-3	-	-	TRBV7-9	CASSPQGGTDDTQYF	TGTGCCAGCAGCCCACAGGGGGGGACAGACGATACGCAGTATTTT
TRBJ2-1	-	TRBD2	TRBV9	CASSVVGTSRSEQFF	TGTGCCAGCAGCGTAGTCGGGACTAGCAGGAGTGAGCAGTTCTTC
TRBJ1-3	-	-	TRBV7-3	CASSSMSEASGNTIYF	TGTGCCAGCAGCTCGATGAGCGAGGCCTCTGGAAACACCATATATTTT
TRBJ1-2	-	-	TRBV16	CASSAIGDGYTF	TGTGCCAGCAGCGCGATAGGGGATGGCTACACCTTC
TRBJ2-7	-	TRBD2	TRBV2	CASKDSRGRGDSYEQYF	TGTGCCAGCAAAGATTCTCGAGGGCGGGGGGATTCCTACGAGCAGTACTTC
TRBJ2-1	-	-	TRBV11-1	CASSPDWVQGNEQFF	TGTGCCAGCAGCCCGGACTGGGTTCAAGGCAATGAGCAGTTCTTC
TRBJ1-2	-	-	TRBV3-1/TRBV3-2	CASSPTGGAGYTF	TGTGCCAGCAGCCCGACGGGTGGCGCGGGCTACACCTTC